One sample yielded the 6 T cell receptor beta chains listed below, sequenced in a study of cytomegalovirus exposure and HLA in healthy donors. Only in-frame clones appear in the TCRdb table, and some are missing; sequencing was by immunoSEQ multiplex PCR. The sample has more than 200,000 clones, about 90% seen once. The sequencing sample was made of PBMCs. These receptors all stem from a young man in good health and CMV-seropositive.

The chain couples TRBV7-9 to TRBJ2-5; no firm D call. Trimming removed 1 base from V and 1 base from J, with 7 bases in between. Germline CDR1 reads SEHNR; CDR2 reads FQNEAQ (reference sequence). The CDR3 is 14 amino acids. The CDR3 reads CASSLVRAQETQYF. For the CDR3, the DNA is TGTGCCAGCAGCTTAGTTAGGGCCCAAGAGACCCAGTACTTC.

CDR3 sequence (DNA): TGTGCCAGTATAAGGGGAAACACCATATATTTT. Residues: CASIRGNTIYF. The chain uses TRBV19 and TRBJ1-3; D ambiguous. CDR3 length: 11 residues. CDR1 and CDR2 from the germline V gene are LNHDA and SQIVND (reference sequence). V was pared by 7 bases and J by 4 bases, with 5 bases between.

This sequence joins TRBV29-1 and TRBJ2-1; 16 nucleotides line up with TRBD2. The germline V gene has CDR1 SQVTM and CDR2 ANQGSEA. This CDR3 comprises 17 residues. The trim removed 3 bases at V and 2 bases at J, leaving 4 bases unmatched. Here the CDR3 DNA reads TGCAGCGTTGACGGGACTAGCGGGAGGGGTACCTACAATGAGCAGTTCTTC. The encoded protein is CSVDGTSGRGTYNEQFF.

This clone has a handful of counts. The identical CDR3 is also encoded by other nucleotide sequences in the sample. The CDR3 nucleotides read TGTGCCAGTAGTATTGGCCAGGGCTACAATGAGCAGTTCTTC. It specifies CASSIGQGYNEQFF. The genes are TRBV19 and TRBJ2-1, with TRBD1 as a possible D gene (5 bases). Germline V gene sequence: CDR1 LNHDA, CDR2 SQIVND (reference sequence). CDR3 size: 14 residues. V was cut by 3 bases and J by 3 bases, with 9 bases left in between.

The CDR3 region has the DNA TGTGCCAGTAAACGACAGGGCTCTGGCTACACCTTC. Encoded protein: CASKRQGSGYTF. The chain employs TRBV27 and TRBJ1-2; 7 bases fit TRBD1. The germline V gene encodes CDR1 MNHEY and CDR2 SMNVEV (reference sequence). CDR3 length equals 12 residues. The V and J ends lost 9 bases and 7 bases, in that order; junction bases with no gene match: 8.

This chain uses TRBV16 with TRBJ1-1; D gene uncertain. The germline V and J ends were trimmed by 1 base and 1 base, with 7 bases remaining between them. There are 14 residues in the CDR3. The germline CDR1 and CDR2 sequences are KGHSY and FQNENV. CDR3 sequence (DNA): TGTGCCAGCAGCCAATTTCTGCAGAACACTGAAGCTTTCTTT. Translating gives CASSQFLQNTEAFF.